This TCR beta chain was documented in a study of shared clonotypes between healthy human individuals. Whole-study findings and limits: Sampling used blood alone; tissue repertoires probably differ. Generation probability values for non-shared clonotypes were lower than those for clonotypes shared by all four donors.

V lost 2 bases, J lost 2 bases, and 12 bases lay in between. Germline CDR1 and CDR2: MDHEN and SYDVKM. This CDR3 comprises 15 residues. Method: immunoSEQ multiplex PCR; TCRdb's copy keeps in-frame clones and lacks some. The data contain approximately 2,000,000 clones, roughly 93% of them singletons. CD8 cells regarded as naive lacked CD45RO, were positively chosen for CCR7, and omitted terminally differentiated effector memory CD45RA+ cells. With respect to this clone: Its antigen remains unknown.

The genes are TRBV28 and TRBJ1-2; D is unclear. This TCR came from a man between 18 and 35 years old in good health. Some clones in this sample may be carry-over from other donors' samples. Sequenced material: naive CD8+ T cells from PBMCs. This CDR3 reads CASSLEVSPNYGYTF. The CDR3 region has the DNA TGTGCCAGCAGTTTAGAGGTGAGCCCCAACTATGGCTACACCTTC.